The 11 T cell receptor beta chains below come from one sample, sequenced in a study of control samples from healthy donors and cancer patients. Assay used: immunoSEQ multiplex PCR; TCRdb lists only in-frame clones, some missing. The sample includes under 85,000 clones, roughly 82% of them seen just once. Sequenced material: PBMCs. The origin of the receptors is a man aged 55 to 69 with head and neck cancer.

V is TRBV28 and J is TRBJ2-7; TRBD2 is a possible D gene (5 bases). V was clipped by 6 bases and J by 3 bases, with 12 bases between them. Germline CDR1 reads MDHEN; CDR2 reads SYDVKM. The CDR3 has 13 residues. The CDR3 reads CASSRADGYEQYF. Here the CDR3 DNA reads TGTGCCAGCAGCCGAGCGGACGGCTACGAGCAGTACTTC.

J is TRBJ1-2 and V is TRBV28, with 7 bases matching TRBD1. Germline V gene lookup returns CDR1 MDHEN and CDR2 SYDVKM. The CDR3 covers 14 residues. Unmatched junction bases numbered 6, after V lost 5 bases and J lost 3 bases. The CDR3 coding sequence is TGTGCCAGCAGTGGGGGGACAGAACACTATGGCTACACCTTC. Translating gives CASSGGTEHYGYTF.

This clone was observed a handful of times. The V call is TRBV2, the J call TRBJ2-2; D may match TRBD1 or TRBD2 (5 bases each). CDR3 size: 14 residues. V was clipped by 6 bases and J by 4 bases, with 12 bases between them. Germline CDR1 SNHLY, CDR2 FYNNEI. The CDR3 nucleotides are TGTGCCAGCAGATCCGGGACCAGCACCGGGGAGCTGTTTTTT. It specifies CASRSGTSTGELFF. Full variable domain (missing parts from reference TRBV2 and TRBJ2-2): EPEVTQTPSHQVTQMGQEVILRCVPISNHLYFYWYRQILGQKVEFLVSFYNNEISEKSEIFDDQFSVERPDGSNFTLKIRSTKLEDSAMYFCASRSGTSTGELFFGEGSRLTVL.

V and J are TRBV18 and TRBJ2-3; 9 bases line up with TRBD2. CDR1 is KGHSH, CDR2 LQKENI, per germline. The CDR3 has 16 amino acids. Trimming cost V 0 bases and J 5 bases; bases outside gene matches: 6. The CDR3 region has the DNA TGTGCCAGCTCACCACCTAGCGGGAGAGGGGAAGATACGCAGTATTTT. The encoded protein is CASSPPSGRGEDTQYF.

The chain joins TRBV14 to TRBJ2-7; D ambiguous. From germline, CDR1 is SGHDN and CDR2 FVKESK. The CDR3 is 14 residues long. With 4 bases removed from V and 4 bases from J, the gap between germline ends came to 14 bases. The CDR3 here is CASSLRAPPYEQYF. In DNA, the CDR3 is TGTGCCAGCAGCCTCCGGGCCCCGCCTTACGAGCAGTACTTC. Variable domain in full (rest from reference TRBV14 and TRBJ2-7): EAGVTQFPSHSVIEKGQTVTLRCDPISGHDNLYWYRRVMGKEIKFLLHFVKESKQDESGMPNNRFLAERTGGTYSTLKVQPAELEDSGVYFCASSLRAPPYEQYFGPGTRLTVT.

This clone was recorded once. The chain uses TRBV15 and TRBJ1-5; D gene unclear. Per the germline V gene, CDR1 is LNHNV and CDR2 is YYDKDF (reference sequence). V lost 0 bases and J lost 5, with 8 bases in between. The length of the CDR3 is 14 residues. This chain's CDR3 is CATSRDTNYQPQHF. CDR3 coding DNA: TGTGCCACCAGCAGAGATACCAATTATCAGCCCCAGCATTTT.

V gene TRBV6-1 combines with J gene TRBJ2-7; weak D call: TRBD1 (6 bases). Germline V gene data show CDR1 as MNHNS and CDR2 as SASEGT. The CDR3 is 15 amino acids. Trimming stripped 1 base from V and 1 base from J, with 11 bases between. The CDR3 spells CASSEGPGASYEQYF. The CDR3 DNA sequence: TGTGCCAGCAGTGAAGGGCCAGGGGCTTCCTACGAGCAGTACTTC.

This clone was seen ten or more times. The chain combines TRBV6-6 with TRBJ1-2, with no clear D. CDR1 MNHNY and CDR2 SVGAGI come from the germline V gene (reference sequence). Trimming removed 6 bases at V and 8 bases at J, with 10 bases between. The CDR3 has 11 amino acids. The CDR3 DNA reads TGTGCCAGCAGACCGGGCCCCGGCTACACCTTC. Its protein is CASRPGPGYTF.

This clone showed up just once. This chain connects TRBV7-6 to TRBJ2-5, with 8 bases that match TRBD1. This CDR3 spans 18 amino acids. The V and J ends lost 1 base and 1 base, in that order; junction bases with no gene match: 11. CDR1 and CDR2 (germline): SGHVS, FNYEAQ. The CDR3 region has the DNA TGTGCCAGCAGCTTAGGAAGGACAGGGCGAGACCCCCAAGAGACCCAGTACTTC. The encoded protein is CASSLGRTGRDPQETQYF.

The chain couples TRBV11-2 to TRBJ2-1; D possibly uses TRBD1 or TRBD2 (5 bases each). With 4 bases removed from V and 7 bases from J, the gap between germline ends came to 14 bases. From germline, CDR1 is SGHAT and CDR2 FQNNGV. The CDR3 has 14 residues. The CDR3: CASSSSGAGNEQFF. The CDR3 bases are TGTGCCAGCAGCTCTTCCGGGGCTGGGAATGAGCAGTTCTTC.

This rearrangement joins TRBV4-2 to TRBJ2-7; D ambiguous. Looked up from germline, CDR1 is LGHNA and CDR2 is YNFKEQ. This CDR3 has 13 residues. V was clipped by 0 bases and J by 0 bases, with 3 bases between them. The CDR3 here is CASSQEVSYEQYF. CDR3 DNA: TGTGCCAGCAGCCAAGAGGTCTCCTACGAGCAGTACTTC.